The 23 T cell receptor beta chains presented below share a single source sample, sequenced in a study of blood T cells in healthy people across ages. Through a sample-barcoded 5' primer and a J-beta primer mix, a second PCR was run for roughly 7 to 12 cycles. TCRdb re-called the 5' RACE reads through MiXCR, storing one row per CDR3 protein. The sample shows fewer than 750,000 distinct CDR3 sequences, about 45% of them seen only once. The sequencing sample was made of blood. Receptor source: a man older than 75 in good health.

In this sample, this clonotype turned up once. This chain uses TRBV18 with TRBJ2-5; D is possibly TRBD1 or TRBD2 (5 bases each). The CDR3 runs to 13 residues. The V end lost 3 bases, the J end lost 5 bases, and 10 bases lay between the germline ends. Germline lookup yields CDR1 KGHSH and CDR2 LQKENI. The CDR3 region is CASSPGVVETQYF. The CDR3 DNA follows: TGTGCCAGCTCACCGGGGGTAGTGGAGACCCAGTACTTC.

The V call is TRBV20-1, the J call TRBJ2-1, with D unresolved. CDR3 size: 15 residues. V lost 5 bases to trimming and J lost 3 bases, with 17 bases between them. The V gene's germline CDR1 is DFQATT and CDR2 SNEGSKA (reference sequence). The CDR3 nucleotides are TGCAGTGCTGTCAGTAGGAATCTCATCTACAATGAGCAGTTCTTC. It encodes CSAVSRNLIYNEQFF.

This clonotype has a handful of counts. One junction end disagrees with the germline gene, perhaps due to a read error. The rearrangement uses TRBV6-5 and TRBJ2-1, with 7 bases lining up with TRBD1. CDR1 and CDR2 from the germline V gene are MNHEY and SVGAGI. There are 15 residues in the CDR3. The CDR3 bases are TGTGCCAGCAGTTCCAGGGGGAACTCCCACAATGAGCAGTTCTTC. Amino acid sequence: CASSSRGNSHNEQFF.

This clonotype was observed a few times. The chain links TRBV6-2 or TRBV6-3 to TRBJ1-2, with D perhaps matching TRBD1 (5 bases). Germline CDR1 MNHEY, CDR2 SVGEGT. This CDR3 is built from 15 residues. Deletions cut 6 bases from V and 4 bases from J, with 18 bases between. The CDR3 here is CASSLGHGSLYGYTF. The DNA of the CDR3 is TGTGCCAGCAGCCTCGGACACGGAAGTCTCTATGGCTACACCTTC.

V gene TRBV7-2 combines with J gene TRBJ2-3; the D call may be TRBD1 or TRBD2 (6 bases each). The CDR3 extends over 16 amino acids. The V end was cut by 1 base, the J end by 1 base, with 12 bases between. The V gene's germline CDR1 is SGHTA and CDR2 FQGNSA. CDR3 DNA sequence: TGTGCCAGCAGCTTAGGGCCAGGGGAGGGCACAGATACGCAGTATTTT. This translates into CASSLGPGEGTDTQYF.

The chain links TRBV12-3 or TRBV12-4 to TRBJ2-3; 9 bases match TRBD1. There are 14 residues in the CDR3. Trimming removed 8 bases from V and 6 bases from J; junction bases left unmatched: 9. CDR3 sequence: CASLSTGGSDTQYF. The CDR3 bases are TGTGCCAGCCTCTCGACAGGGGGTTCGGATACGCAGTATTTT.

This chain links TRBV6-6 with TRBJ1-3, with unresolved D. V gave up 1 base and J gave up 0 bases, with 10 bases separating them. CDR1 and CDR2 (germline): MNHNY, SVGAGI (reference sequence). This CDR3 contains 16 residues. The CDR3 protein is CASSYYRPSSGNTIYF. For the CDR3, the DNA is TGTGCCAGCAGTTACTATAGACCAAGCTCTGGAAACACCATATATTTT.

This clonotype was recorded a few times. The CDR3 nucleotides read TGCAGCGTTGATGAGGGATACACAGATACGCAGTATTTT. As protein: CSVDEGYTDTQYF. The chain links TRBV29-1 to TRBJ2-3; perhaps TRBD2 as D (5 bases). The V gene's germline CDR1 is SQVTM and CDR2 ANQGSEA. V lost 3 bases, J lost 2 bases, and 9 bases lay in between. The CDR3 contains 13 residues.

The chain uses TRBV9 and TRBJ2-7, with D unclear. The germline gives CDR1 SGDLS, CDR2 YYNGEE. The length of the CDR3 is 13 residues. V was cut by 0 bases and J by 2 bases, with 6 bases left in between. This CDR3 reads CASSVAPTYEQYF. CDR3 sequence (DNA): TGTGCCAGCAGCGTAGCCCCGACCTACGAGCAGTACTTC.

This clonotype was counted a few times. The chain has TRBV9 and TRBJ2-3; no firm D call. Germline V gives CDR1 SGDLS, CDR2 YYNGEE. CDR3 size: 14 residues. Between the trimmed V and J ends, which lost 1 base and 0 bases, there was a span of 6 bases. The CDR3 is CASSVSASTDTQYF. Here the CDR3 DNA reads TGTGCCAGCAGCGTATCGGCTAGCACAGATACGCAGTATTTT.

The chain recombines TRBV20-1 with TRBJ2-3, with 7 bases identical to TRBD1. The length of the CDR3 is 16 residues. Germline trimming cut 5 bases from V and 2 bases from J; bases unmatched to any gene: 13. Looked up from germline, CDR1 is DFQATT and CDR2 is SNEGSKA (reference sequence). CDR3 nucleotide sequence: TGCAGTGCTCCTCCCCGGGACAGATTATTCACAGATACGCAGTATTTT. It translates to CSAPPRDRLFTDTQYF.

V gene TRBV10-3 combines with J gene TRBJ2-3, with 9 bases fitting TRBD2. The CDR3 runs 15 residues. CDR1 ENHRY and CDR2 SYGVKD come from the germline V gene. V was clipped by 0 bases and J by 5 bases; unmatched bases: 3. The CDR3 sequence is CAISESRAGGDTQYF. The CDR3 DNA reads as TGTGCCATCAGTGAGTCGCGAGCGGGAGGAGATACGCAGTATTTT.

This clonotype was detected only a few times. The junction does not match germline at one end; this may be a read error. The gene calls are TRBV6-6 and TRBJ1-1; no clear D. This CDR3 has 14 amino acids. The germline V gene encodes CDR1 MNHNY and CDR2 SVGAGI (reference sequence). The CDR3 DNA is TGTGCCAGCAGTGACTCGAACTCGGGCACTGAAGCTTTCTTT. As protein: CASSDSNSGTEAFF.

A word on this clonotype: One end of the junction is discordant with germline, which a read error may explain. The chain carries TRBV7-8 and TRBJ2-7; TRBD2 matches 12 bases. The CDR3 has 15 amino acids. Germline CDR1 and CDR2: SGHVS and FQNEAQ. The CDR3, as DNA: TGTGCCAGCAGCCTAGCGGGGGGGGACTTCAATGAGCAGTACTTC. This gives the protein CASSLAGGDFNEQYF.

CDR3 region: CSVSATSTDTQYF. DNA for the CDR3: TGCTCGGTCAGTGCCACTAGCACAGATACGCAGTATTTT. V usage is TRBV20-1 and J usage is TRBJ2-3; D is unclear. The germline gives CDR1 DFQATT, CDR2 SNEGSKA (reference sequence). The CDR3 covers 13 residues.

DNA of the CDR3: TGCAGCGCTGACAGGGGAATTCAAGAGACCCAGTACTTC. Amino acid sequence: CSADRGIQETQYF. The rearrangement joins TRBV29-1 to TRBJ2-5, with 8 nucleotides matching TRBD1. After removal of 7 bases from V and 2 bases from J, the junction contained 6 bases not matched to a gene. The germline CDR1 and CDR2 sequences are SQVTM and ANQGSEA. The CDR3 runs 13 residues. Combining the CDR3 with reference TRBV29-1 and TRBJ2-5 gives the whole variable domain SAVISQKPSRDICQRGTSLTIQCQVDSQVTMMFWYRQQPGQSLTLIATANQGSEATYESGFVIDKFPISRPNLTFSTLTVSNMSPEDSSIYLCSADRGIQETQYFGPGTRLLVL.

The chain joins TRBV9 to TRBJ2-3; no definite D call. The V end was cut by 3 bases, the J end by 6 bases, with 14 bases between. The CDR3 sequence is 14 residues long. Germline lookup yields CDR1 SGDLS and CDR2 YYNGEE. DNA of the CDR3: TGTGCCAGCAGCGGATACCGTACGTCCGATACGCAGTATTTT. Its translation: CASSGYRTSDTQYF.

This clonotype was counted at least ten times. The genes are TRBV6-6 and TRBJ2-1, with 9 positions matching TRBD1. V dropped 2 bases and J dropped 8; count of bases not matched to a gene: 16. Per the germline V gene, CDR1 is MNHNY and CDR2 is SVGAGI (reference sequence). This CDR3 contains 18 residues. CDR3 sequence (DNA): TGTGCCAGCAGTTACCCTCGGGACAGGGTGTCATTAATCGATGAGCAGTTCTTC. Its translation: CASSYPRDRVSLIDEQFF.

The gene calls are TRBV2 and TRBJ2-1; D remains unclear. The CDR3 runs to 14 residues. CDR1 SNHLY and CDR2 FYNNEI come from the germline V gene. Trimming took 8 bases from V and 4 from J, leaving 15 bases between them. The CDR3 nucleotides read TGTGCCAGCCATAGGAGACGGCAATACAATGAGCAGTTCTTC. Translated, it gives CASHRRRQYNEQFF.

This rearrangement joins TRBV20-1 to TRBJ2-7; 16 bases map to TRBD2. The CDR3 spans 18 residues. Trimming removed 3 bases from V and 3 bases from J; junction bases left unmatched: 11. The germline gives CDR1 DFQATT, CDR2 SNEGSKA (reference sequence). In DNA form, the CDR3 reads TGCAGTGCTAGTGAAGGGACTAGCGGGGGGGCCAATTACTACGAGCAGTACTTC. Encoded protein: CSASEGTSGGANYYEQYF.

The rearrangement links TRBV10-3 to TRBJ2-6, with TRBD1 as a possible D gene (5 bases). CDR1 and CDR2 from the germline V gene are ENHRY and SYGVKD. This CDR3 has 15 amino acids. V shed 8 bases and J shed 0 bases, with 11 bases lying between them. CDR3: CAIGADNSGANVLTF. The CDR3, as DNA: TGTGCCATCGGGGCAGACAACTCTGGGGCCAACGTCCTGACTTTC.

This CDR3 reads CSAGWNAGTQYF. The CDR3 nucleotides read TGCAGCGCTGGATGGAACGCGGGTACGCAGTATTTT. V gene TRBV29-1 combines with J gene TRBJ2-3, with D possibly being TRBD2 (5 bases). CDR1 and CDR2 (germline): SQVTM, ANQGSEA. The CDR3 totals 12 residues. The germline V and J ends were trimmed by 7 bases and 8 bases, with 16 bases remaining between them.

This clonotype occurred once. The chain has TRBV6-5 and TRBJ2-1, with D perhaps TRBD2 (5 bases). CDR3 length: 13 residues. V was cut by 2 bases and J by 8 bases, with 10 bases left in between. From germline, CDR1 is MNHEY and CDR2 SVGAGI. The CDR3 reads CASSYRAEDEQFF. DNA of the CDR3: TGTGCCAGCAGTTACCGAGCGGAAGATGAGCAGTTCTTC.